This T cell receptor (beta chain) stems from a study of T-cell reconstitution after alpha-beta-depleted transplantation in children. Study-level findings and limits: One year after transplant, T-cell counts and diversity came mostly from newly produced T cells. Alpha-beta T cells about two months after transplant reportedly derived from several hundred expanded graft clones. For some patients, TCRbeta diversity was high at day 60 because of recipient T cells and thymic progenitors that survived.

The TCRbeta library incorporated unique molecular identifiers. Via MiXCR, TCRdb re-called the PCR reads, giving one row per CDR3 protein. Of around 300,000 distinct CDR3 sequences listed, just over 7.5% are singletons. This CDR3 region has 14 residues. The V end lost 2 bases, the J end lost 4 bases, and 12 bases lay between the germline ends. CDR1 is DFQATT, CDR2 SNEGSKA, per germline (reference sequence). As concerns this clonotype: Its antigen is not known.

J is TRBJ2-1 and V is TRBV20-1; unclear D gene. The source is a female patient between 2 and 15 years old who had a stem cell transplant for Fanconi anemia, so the T cells may come from the graft donor. The source material was peripheral blood, sampled 360 days after TCRalphabeta/CD19-depleted stem cell transplant. As DNA, the CDR3 is TGCAGTGCTAGACGCGGTTCACATTACAATGAGCAGTTCTTC. Its protein product is CSARRGSHYNEQFF.